These 31 T cell receptor beta chains share one sample of origin, sequenced in a study of T-cell memory formation after mild COVID-19. TCRdb reprocessed the 5' RACE reads with MiXCR, giving one entry per CDR3 protein. This table holds roughly 100,000 distinct CDR3 sequences, over 15% found once. Specimen: PBMCs or a T cell subset sorted from them (not recorded which). These receptors came from an adult woman who had mild COVID-19 (a few samples of this study predate the infection). Cell type and time point are not known.

This clonotype has just a few counts. DNA for the CDR3: TGCGCCAGCAGCCAAGAGGGACAGGGCAGCAATCAGCCCCAGCATTTT. Its protein is CASSQEGQGSNQPQHF. The J gene is TRBJ1-5, the V gene TRBV4-1; 9 bases align to TRBD1. The length of the CDR3 is 16 residues. The V gene's germline CDR1 is MGHRA and CDR2 YSYEKL. The V gene end was trimmed by 0 bases and the J gene end by 1 base; junction bases not matched to a gene: 1.

In this sample, this clonotype turned up a few times. The chain carries TRBV4-2 and TRBJ2-2, with D unclear. Germline CDR1 reads LGHNA; CDR2 reads YNFKEQ. Trimming removed 3 bases at V and 4 bases at J, with 12 bases between. The CDR3 runs to 15 residues. The CDR3 spells CASSQPDSFTGELFF. The CDR3 DNA reads as TGTGCCAGCAGCCAGCCCGACTCGTTCACCGGGGAGCTGTTTTTT.

The rearrangement joins TRBV7-6 to TRBJ2-1; D is undetermined. Trimming took 5 bases from V and 0 from J, leaving 5 bases between them. Germline V gene sequence: CDR1 SGHVS, CDR2 FNYEAQ. This CDR3 has 13 amino acids. CDR3 bases: TGTGCCAGCAGCGAGAGCTCCTACAATGAGCAGTTCTTC. This translates into CASSESSYNEQFF.

The chain is built from TRBV4-1 and TRBJ1-2, with 7 nucleotides matching TRBD1. The CDR3 runs 19 residues. The germline CDR1 and CDR2 sequences are MGHRA and YSYEKL. The J segment lost 4 bases and the V segment lost 0 bases, leaving 17 bases of the junction unmatched. DNA of the CDR3: TGCGCCAGCAGCCAAGATTGGGGGGTAACAGGGGCGGCGGCCTATGGCTACACCTTC. This translates into CASSQDWGVTGAAAYGYTF.

The J gene is TRBJ2-1, the V gene TRBV15; possibly TRBD2 for D (5 bases). Looked up from germline, CDR1 is LNHNV and CDR2 is YYDKDF (reference sequence). CDR3 length: 12 residues. V lost 2 bases to trimming and J lost 8 bases, with 7 bases between them. The CDR3 bases are TGTGCCACCAGCAGACCCGGGGATGAGCAGTTCTTC. This gives the protein CATSRPGDEQFF.

The CDR3 reads CATSDRRENNEQFF. In nucleotides, the CDR3 is TGTGCCACCAGTGACCGCAGGGAGAACAATGAGCAGTTCTTC. V is TRBV24-1 and J is TRBJ2-1, with D perhaps being TRBD1 or TRBD2 (5 bases each). V lost 4 bases and J 5 bases, leaving 11 bases between the germline ends. The CDR3 contains 14 residues. Germline V lookup: CDR1 KGHDR, CDR2 SFDVKD.

Only a few counts were recorded for this clonotype. This chain uses TRBV7-6 with TRBJ1-4; D not certain. V was cut by 5 bases and J by 7 bases, with 23 bases left in between. This CDR3 is built from 17 residues. CDR1 and CDR2 from the germline V gene are SGHVS and FNYEAQ. The CDR3 coding sequence is TGTGCCAGCAGCCCTAGGAGGCCGGAGTTTAGCGGTGAAAAACTGTTTTTT. Protein: CASSPRRPEFSGEKLFF.

This clonotype was picked up a small number of times. This chain uses TRBV6-2 or TRBV6-3 with TRBJ1-1, with D unclear. This CDR3 region has 14 residues. V was pared by 0 bases and J by 6 bases, with 11 bases between. In germline, CDR1 is MNHEY, CDR2 SVGEGT. The CDR3 spells CASSYSEGSAEAFF. Here the CDR3 DNA reads TGTGCCAGCAGTTACTCGGAGGGTAGCGCTGAAGCTTTCTTT.

This clonotype was counted a few times. This rearrangement joins TRBV4-3 to TRBJ2-4; D not certain. The CDR3 sequence is 18 residues long. Germline V gives CDR1 LGHNA, CDR2 YSLEER. Trimming left V 0 bases short and J 8 bases short, with 23 bases between. The CDR3 reads CASSQENSETRPWDIQYF. The CDR3 coding sequence is TGCGCCAGCAGCCAAGAGAACTCGGAAACGCGTCCATGGGACATTCAGTACTTC.

In its sample, this clonotype was seen a few times. The chain uses TRBV4-1 and TRBJ1-1; possible D gene TRBD1, 6 bases. This CDR3 is built from 17 residues. Trimming left V 4 bases short and J 3 bases short, with 21 bases between. Looked up from germline, CDR1 is MGHRA and CDR2 is YSYEKL. CDR3 nucleotide sequence: TGCGCCAGCAGCCCCAAGATGGGTCAGGAGGGGGACACTGAAGCTTTCTTT. The encoded protein is CASSPKMGQEGDTEAFF.

In this sample, this clonotype turned up a few times. The chain recombines TRBV7-6 with TRBJ2-3; D gene unclear. The V end was cut by 3 bases, the J end by 3 bases, with 4 bases between. CDR3 length equals 12 residues. Per the germline V gene, CDR1 is SGHVS and CDR2 is FNYEAQ. The CDR3 is CASSLYTDTQYF. In nucleotides, the CDR3 is TGTGCCAGCAGCTTGTATACAGATACGCAGTATTTT.

There are a few counts of this clonotype. This sequence joins TRBV9 and TRBJ1-5; a weak D match, TRBD1 (6 bases). This CDR3 comprises 15 residues. V was cut by 4 bases and J by 4 bases, with 15 bases left in between. The germline CDR1 and CDR2 sequences are SGDLS and YYNGEE. CDR3 sequence reads: CASSSRDNINQPQHF. CDR3 in DNA: TGTGCCAGCAGCTCCCGGGACAACATTAATCAGCCCCAGCATTTT.

The chain uses TRBV7-9 and TRBJ2-1, with D uncertain. The ends were cut back, 5 bases at V and 7 bases at J, with 18 bases in the middle. This CDR3 spans 15 amino acids. From germline, CDR1 is SEHNR and CDR2 FQNEAQ (reference sequence). The CDR3 DNA sequence: TGTGCCAGCAGCCATCCCGACTCCTTCTTGAATGAGCAGTTCTTC. It codes for CASSHPDSFLNEQFF.

This clonotype qualifies as large. This sequence joins TRBV24-1 and TRBJ2-3, with 7 bases lining up with TRBD2. The CDR3 covers 15 residues. The junction had 7 bases not matched to a gene; V was cut back by 3 bases and J by 5 bases. Germline V lookup: CDR1 KGHDR, CDR2 SFDVKD. The CDR3 is CATSDPRGYGDTQYF. The CDR3 coding sequence is TGTGCCACCAGTGATCCGCGGGGGTACGGAGATACGCAGTATTTT.

This clonotype was recorded a few times. The gene calls are TRBV3-1 and TRBJ2-7, with 8 nucleotides matching TRBD2. This CDR3 region has 14 residues. Germline assignment: CDR1 LGHDT and CDR2 YNNKEL (reference sequence). The ends lost 6 bases at V and 2 bases at J; junction bases unmatched: 6. The CDR3 loop reads CASSPGLGAYEQYF. The CDR3 DNA reads as TGTGCCAGCAGTCCGGGACTAGGGGCCTACGAGCAGTACTTC.

As concerns this clonotype: Sequence at one end of the junction differs from germline and may be a read error. The chain combines TRBV7-9 with TRBJ1-5; TRBD1 aligns across 7 bases. Germline lookup yields CDR1 SEHNR and CDR2 FQNEAQ (reference sequence). The CDR3 sequence is 12 residues long. CDR3 in amino acids: CASSTGTEDRNF. CDR3 DNA sequence: TGTGCCAGCAGCACCGGGACAGAGGATAGGAATTTT.

The chain couples TRBV20-1 to TRBJ2-7, with 10 bases that match TRBD2. The CDR3 runs to 17 residues. The germline V gene encodes CDR1 DFQATT and CDR2 SNEGSKA (reference sequence). V trimming: 5 bases; J trimming: 0 bases; junction bases outside the gene matches: 13. CDR3 bases: TGCAGTGCTCCATGGCTAGCGGGAGCCCAAAGCTCCTACGAGCAGTACTTC. It translates to CSAPWLAGAQSSYEQYF.

The chain combines TRBV18 with TRBJ2-2; 7 positions agree with TRBD2. In germline, CDR1 is KGHSH, CDR2 LQKENI. The ends lost 2 bases at V and 6 bases at J; junction bases unmatched: 0. The CDR3 runs 13 residues. CDR3: CASSPAGAGELFF. The CDR3 DNA sequence: TGTGCCAGCTCACCAGCGGGGGCCGGGGAGCTGTTTTTT.

The chain combines TRBV29-1 with TRBJ2-7, with a tentative D call TRBD1 (5 bases). The CDR3 consists of 15 residues. The V gene's germline CDR1 is SQVTM and CDR2 ANQGSEA. V lost 4 bases to trimming and J lost 0 bases, with 16 bases between them. CDR3 nucleotide sequence: TGCAGCGTTGTTTGGGGCTGGGCCCTCTCCTACGAGCAGTACTTC. It encodes CSVVWGWALSYEQYF.

This chain uses TRBV6-5 with TRBJ2-7, with D unclear. V gave up 2 bases and J gave up 3 bases, with 14 bases separating them. The CDR3 is made up of 15 amino acids. The germline V gene encodes CDR1 MNHEY and CDR2 SVGAGI. CDR3 bases: TGTGCCAGCAGTTACACACGAGACTGGAGCTACGAGCAGTACTTC. Translated: CASSYTRDWSYEQYF.

The J gene is TRBJ2-7, the V gene TRBV29-1; 7 bases match TRBD2. The CDR3 length is 14 residues. The V segment lost 0 bases and the J segment 2 bases; nucleotides outside the gene matches: 4. Germline V CDR1 and CDR2: SQVTM, ANQGSEA. The CDR3 DNA reads as TGCAGCGTTGAAGATCAGGGAGGGGCCTACGAGCAGTACTTC. Its translation: CSVEDQGGAYEQYF.

This clonotype was observed a handful of times. The chain uses TRBV27 and TRBJ2-1, with TRBD2 identical over 9 bases. CDR1 and CDR2 from the germline V gene are MNHEY and SMNVEV (reference sequence). The V gene end was trimmed by 8 bases and the J gene end by 6 bases; junction bases not matched to a gene: 11. The CDR3 extends over 15 amino acids. The CDR3 nucleotides are TGTGCCAGCTGCCCCCCTAGCGGGGTTTTCAATGAGCAGTTCTTC. It specifies CASCPPSGVFNEQFF.

The gene calls are TRBV7-8 and TRBJ2-3; 14 bases align to TRBD2. The germline V gene has CDR1 SGHVS and CDR2 FQNEAQ. This CDR3 contains 18 residues. V shed 4 bases, J shed 3 bases, and the junction held 9 bases outside the gene matches. The CDR3 region is CASSSHWTSGGQTDTQYF. Written as DNA, the CDR3 is TGTGCCAGCAGCTCTCACTGGACTAGCGGGGGGCAGACAGATACGCAGTATTTT.

This clonotype showed up just a few times. The chain uses TRBV7-3 and TRBJ1-1; TRBD1 is a possible D gene (5 bases). Trimming shortened V by 3 bases and J by 0 bases, and 11 bases separated the two germline ends. The CDR3 has 15 amino acids. Germline-derived CDR1 and CDR2 are SGHTA and FQGTGA. CDR3 nucleotide sequence: TGTGCCAGCAGCTTCGGCGAAGGGGTGAACACTGAAGCTTTCTTT. Its protein product is CASSFGEGVNTEAFF.

The table lists this clonotype with a few counts. The chain uses TRBV7-9 and TRBJ1-1; a possible D gene is TRBD1 (5 bases). CDR3 length: 14 residues. CDR1 SEHNR and CDR2 FQNEAQ come from the germline V gene (reference sequence). V lost 6 bases to trimming and J lost 1 base, with 12 bases between them. Here the CDR3 reads CASRNLTANTEAFF. The CDR3 DNA reads as TGTGCCAGCAGAAATCTGACAGCGAACACTGAAGCTTTCTTT. The variable domain in full, completed from reference TRBV7-9 and TRBJ1-1, reads DTGVSQNPRHKITKRGQNVTFRCDPISEHNRLYWYRQTLGQGPEFLTYFQNEAQLEKSRLLSDRFSAERPKGSFSTLEIQRTEQGDSAMYLCASRNLTANTEAFFGQGTRLTVV.

This clonotype was observed a few times. This chain joins TRBV12-1 and TRBJ2-3; the DNA was not compared with TRBD1, the D call given in the table. TRBV12-1 is a known pseudogene. This CDR3 has 15 amino acids. The chain's CDR3 is CASSFGRGRTDTQYF. The CDR3 coding sequence is TGTGCCAGCAGCTTTGGGCGGGGGCGCACAGATACGCAGTATTTT.

In its sample, this clonotype was seen a few times. The CDR3 nucleotides are TGTGCCGCCCGGAGGGGCTACGAGCAGTACTTC. It specifies CAARRGYEQYF. V and J are TRBV6-5 and TRBJ2-7, with D perhaps matching TRBD2 (6 bases). CDR3 length: 11 residues. The germline V and J ends were trimmed by 11 bases and 3 bases, with 11 bases remaining between them. CDR1 MNHEY and CDR2 SVGAGI come from the germline V gene.

The sample holds a few counts of this clonotype. This chain links TRBV7-2 with TRBJ2-7; TRBD2 matches 14 bases. Germline lookup yields CDR1 SGHTA and CDR2 FQGNSA. CDR3 size: 16 residues. V gave up 0 bases and J gave up 5 bases; unmatched junction bases: 3. The CDR3 protein is CASSLAQGLAGDEQYF. The DNA for the CDR3 is TGTGCCAGCAGCTTAGCGCAGGGACTAGCGGGAGACGAGCAGTACTTC.

The V call is TRBV7-6, the J call TRBJ2-1; the D is unclear. Germline V gives CDR1 SGHVS, CDR2 FNYEAQ. The germline V and J ends were trimmed by 1 base and 8 bases, with 9 bases remaining between them. The CDR3 spans 13 residues. CDR3 sequence reads: CASSLVWLDEQFF. CDR3 nucleotides: TGTGCCAGCAGCTTAGTATGGCTAGATGAGCAGTTCTTC.

This clonotype has ten or more counts. V usage is TRBV9 and J usage is TRBJ2-3; D call uncertain. This CDR3 region has 14 residues. Germline-derived CDR1 and CDR2 are SGDLS and YYNGEE. The V end lost 2 bases, the J end lost 4 bases, and 11 bases lay between the germline ends. The CDR3 region is CASSVGVAADTQYF. The CDR3 region has the DNA TGTGCCAGCAGCGTGGGCGTCGCAGCAGATACGCAGTATTTT. The full variable domain, rest sourced from reference TRBV9 and TRBJ2-3, is DSGVTQTPKHLITATGQRVTLRCSPRSGDLSVYWYQQSLDQGLQFLIQYYNGEERAKGNILERFSAQQFPDLHSELNLSSLELGDSALYFCASSVGVAADTQYFGPGTRLTVL.

This clonotype was observed a handful of times. V gene TRBV11-2 combines with J gene TRBJ1-2, with 8 bases aligning to TRBD1. Trimming removed 5 bases from V and 0 bases from J; junction bases left unmatched: 8. The CDR3 has 16 residues. The germline V gene encodes CDR1 SGHAT and CDR2 FQNNGV. CDR3 sequence reads: CASSNPGQVANYGYTF. The CDR3 nucleotides are TGTGCCAGCAGCAATCCGGGACAGGTAGCTAACTATGGCTACACCTTC.